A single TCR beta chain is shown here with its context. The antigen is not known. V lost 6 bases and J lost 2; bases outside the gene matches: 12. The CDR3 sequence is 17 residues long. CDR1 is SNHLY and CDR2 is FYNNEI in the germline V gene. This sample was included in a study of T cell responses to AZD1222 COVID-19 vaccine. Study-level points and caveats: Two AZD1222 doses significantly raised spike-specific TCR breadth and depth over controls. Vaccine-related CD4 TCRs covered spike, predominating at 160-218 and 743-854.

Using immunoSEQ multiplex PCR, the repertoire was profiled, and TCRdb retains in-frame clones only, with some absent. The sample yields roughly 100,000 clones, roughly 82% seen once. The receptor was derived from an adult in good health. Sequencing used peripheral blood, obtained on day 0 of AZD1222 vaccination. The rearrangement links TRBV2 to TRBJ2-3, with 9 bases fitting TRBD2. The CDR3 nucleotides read TGTGCCAGCAGGGTTAGCGGGGGATCCTTTAACACAGATACGCAGTATTTT. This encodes CASRVSGGSFNTDTQYF.